This is a list of T cell receptor beta chains from one sample in a study of blood T cell repertoires in COVID-19. Some clones are missing from TCRdb's copy, which holds only in-frame ones; the method was immunoSEQ multiplex PCR. Found here are 250,000 to 300,000 clones, around 83% of them singletons; the top ten hold 5%. Sequencing was performed on PBMCs or T cells enriched from blood (not recorded which). The source of these receptors is a man aged 35 to 55 who had been exposed to COVID-19. The CDR3 runs from the conserved cysteine through the conserved F or W. A D gene is named only where the DNA matches it firmly. Size is stated for part of the rows, as once, few or many counts, or as a class when the clone is expanded.

>NA|TRBJ1-2|TRBV19|NA
TGTGCCAGCGGACAGAACTATGGCTACACCTTC
CASGQNYGYTF
>NA|TRBJ1-4|TRBV10-3|NA
TGTGCCATCAGCCCCTCTCCGGGGGAAAAACTGTTTTTT
CAISPSPGEKLFF
>TRBD1|TRBJ2-7|TRBV29-1|NA
TGCAGCGTCCACAGGGGGAACTACGAGCAGTACTTC
CSVHRGNYEQYF
>NA|TRBJ2-1|TRBV18|NA
TGTGCCAGCTCAGCTGAGGGAGTGGAGCCTCGCAATGAGCAGTTCTTC
CASSAEGVEPRNEQFF
>NA|TRBJ1-2|TRBV14|NA
TGTGCCAGCAGCCAACTCAGCGGTGGCTACACCTTC
CASSQLSGGYTF
>NA|TRBJ1-1|TRBV7-2|NA
TGTGCCAGCAGCTGGGGACTCACTGAAGCTTTCTTT
CASSWGLTEAFF
>NA|TRBJ2-2|TRBV3-1/TRBV3-2|NA
TGTGCCAGCAGCGAAAATCAGTTTACCGGGGAGCTGTTTTTT
CASSENQFTGELFF
>NA|TRBJ2-7|TRBV19|NA
TGTGCCAGTAGTATTGGGGCGCGGAGCGAGCAGTACTTC
CASSIGARSEQYF
>NA|TRBJ2-7|TRBV5-1|NA
TGCGCCAGCAGCCCCCGGGCGGGTTCCTACGAGCAGTACTTC
CASSPRAGSYEQYF
>TRBD2|TRBJ2-1|TRBV2|NA
TGTGCCAGCACCGAGCTCACTAGCGGGGGGATGGAGCAGTTCTTC
CASTELTSGGMEQFF
>TRBD1|TRBJ1-2|TRBV6-5|NA
TGTGCCAGCAGTTACCCAGGACAGGGCAAGCGTGGCTACACCTTC
CASSYPGQGKRGYTF
>NA|TRBJ1-3|TRBV5-6|NA
TGTGCCAGCAGCCGCTTTAGCACCATATATTTT
CASSRFSTIYF
>NA|TRBJ2-7|TRBV30|few
TGTGCCTGGAGTCAGGGACACTCCTACGAGCAGTACTTC
CAWSQGHSYEQYF
>NA|TRBJ2-7|TRBV5-1|NA
TGCGCCAGCTCGAGCGGGTACGAGCAGTACTTC
CASSSGYEQYF
>NA|TRBJ1-2|TRBV4-1|NA
TGCGCCAGCAGAACACAGGACGGAGGGACGGGCTATGGCTACACCTTC
CASRTQDGGTGYGYTF
>NA|TRBJ2-1|TRBV6-5|NA
TGTGCCAGCAGTTACACGGGTTTGAATGAGCAGTTCTTC
CASSYTGLNEQFF
>TRBD1|TRBJ1-1|TRBV27|NA
TGTGCCAGCTCAAAATCCCGGCAGGGACAGTATAACACTGAAGCTTTCTTT
CASSKSRQGQYNTEAFF
>TRBD1|TRBJ1-2|TRBV3-1/TRBV3-2|NA
TGTGCCAGCAGCGAGGGACAGTCCTATGGCTACACCTTC
CASSEGQSYGYTF
>NA|TRBJ2-1|TRBV9|NA
TGTGCCAGCAGCGTAGTATCTGCGGATGAGCAGTTCTTC
CASSVVSADEQFF
>TRBD2|TRBJ2-5|TRBV7-2|NA
TGTGCCAGCAGCATAGGACTAGCGGGAGAGACCCAGTACTTC
CASSIGLAGETQYF
>NA|TRBJ1-2|TRBV12-5|NA
TGTGCTAGTGGACTGACAGCTTCAGGTGGCTACACCTTC
CASGLTASGGYTF
>NA|TRBJ2-7|TRBV28|NA
TGTGCCAGCTCCCGGCGCGGATTTAGGGAGCAGTACTTC
CASSRRGFREQYF
>TRBD1|TRBJ2-1|TRBV29-1|once
TGCAGCGCAGCAACAGGGGGGTCCTACAATGAGCAGTTCTTC
CSAATGGSYNEQFF
>NA|TRBJ1-3|TRBV7-8|NA
TGTGCCAGCAGCTTGTCAGGTTCGCCAAACACCATATATTTT
CASSLSGSPNTIYF
>TRBD2|TRBJ2-1|TRBV24-1|NA
TGTGCCACCAGTGATCCTAAGCGGGAGAGGTCAGGAGGTGAGCAGTTCTTC
CATSDPKRERSGGEQFF
>NA|TRBJ2-3|TRBV29-1|NA
TGCAGCGTTGTACCGGGGACTAGCACAGATACGCAGTATTTT
CSVVPGTSTDTQYF
>NA|TRBJ1-2|TRBV30|NA
TGTGCCTGGAGTGTGGCAGAAAATGGCTACACCTTC
CAWSVAENGYTF
>NA|TRBJ2-1|TRBV24-1|NA
TGTGCCACCAGTGATCCCGGACTGGACTCCTACAATGAGCAGTTCTTC
CATSDPGLDSYNEQFF
>NA|TRBJ2-7|TRBV11-2|NA
TGTGCCAGCAGCTTAGCACGAGTCTCCTACGAGCAGTACTTC
CASSLARVSYEQYF
>TRBD2|TRBJ2-7|TRBV7-2|NA
TGTGCCAGCAGCTTGAAGGCTACCGGGACTAGGTACGAGCAGTACTTC
CASSLKATGTRYEQYF
>TRBD2|TRBJ2-7|TRBV7-2|once
TGTGCCAGCAGCTTATTAGCGGGACAATCCTACGAGCAGTACTTC
CASSLLAGQSYEQYF
>NA|TRBJ1-2|TRBV30|NA
TGTGCCTGGAGTTCCTACAGGGTTGGAAGCTACACCTTC
CAWSSYRVGSYTF
>NA|TRBJ1-3|TRBV7-2|NA
TGTGCCAGCAGCTTAAGGGAGGGGCGTAACACCATATATTTT
CASSLREGRNTIYF
>NA|TRBJ1-4|TRBV19|NA
TGTGCCAGTAGTATGCGTAAAACTAATGAAAAACTGTTTTTT
CASSMRKTNEKLFF
>NA|TRBJ1-4|TRBV5-1|NA
TGCGCCAGCAGCGTTACAGGCCATAATGAAAAACTGTTTTTT
CASSVTGHNEKLFF
>NA|TRBJ2-1|TRBV21-1|NA
TGTGCCAGCAGCGCCACACCCCCGGGAGATACGTCAGTCTATGAGCAGTTCTTC
CASSATPPGDTSVYEQFF
>TRBD1|TRBJ1-4|TRBV2|once
TGTGCCAGCAGTAGACAGGGCCATGCAACTAATGAAAAACTGTTTTTT
CASSRQGHATNEKLFF
>TRBD2|TRBJ2-3|TRBV5-1|once
TGCGCCAGCGGGGACGGGAGGGGGACAGATACGCAGTATTTT
CASGDGRGTDTQYF
>TRBD1|TRBJ1-5|TRBV30|NA
TGTGCCTGGAGTGTAGGGACAGGGGGTGAGCCCCAGCATTTT
CAWSVGTGGEPQHF
>NA|TRBJ2-2|TRBV11-2|NA
TGTGCCAGCAGCCGCGCCTCCGCCGGGGAGCTGTTTTTT
CASSRASAGELFF
>NA|TRBJ1-6|TRBV30|NA
TGTGCCTGGAGTGAGGGCGGGGCCCTCCCCCTCCACTTT
CAWSEGGALPLHF
>NA|TRBJ1-1|TRBV10-2|NA
TGCGCCAGCAGTTTTCGGAACACTGAAGCTTTCTTT
CASSFRNTEAFF
>NA|TRBJ2-4|TRBV28|NA
TGTGCCAGCAGCCAGGGGTCCCCTATAGCCAAAAACATTCAGTACTTC
CASSQGSPIAKNIQYF
>TRBD1|TRBJ1-1|TRBV9|NA
TGTGCCAGCAGCCCGGGACAGATAATGAACACTGAAGCTTTCTTT
CASSPGQIMNTEAFF
>TRBD2|TRBJ2-1|TRBV6-1|NA
TGTGCCAGCAGTGAAACGGGAGGATTTTACAATGAGCAGTTCTTC
CASSETGGFYNEQFF
>NA|TRBJ1-3|TRBV10-3|NA
TGTGCCATCAGAGGAGGAGAAGGTGGAAACACCATATATTTT
CAIRGGEGGNTIYF
>TRBD1|TRBJ2-1|TRBV9|NA
TGTGCCAGCAGCGTAGGAGAGGGGGCGTTCGATGAGCAGTTCTTC
CASSVGEGAFDEQFF
>TRBD1|TRBJ2-3|TRBV10-3|NA
TGTGCCATCAGGAATACCGGGACAGCCAACTCCACAGATACGCAGTATTTT
CAIRNTGTANSTDTQYF
>NA|TRBJ1-1|TRBV6-5|few
TGTGCCAGCAGTTACCAGGCGGGGTACACTGAAGCTTTCTTT
CASSYQAGYTEAFF
>NA|TRBJ2-1|TRBV3-1/TRBV3-2|NA
TGTGCCAGCAGCCAAGTCCTGGCAACCTACAATGAGCAGTTCTTC
CASSQVLATYNEQFF
>TRBD2|TRBJ2-1|TRBV19|NA
TGTGCCAGTAGTCCGCGGACTAGCGGGAGGTCCTACAATGAGCAGTTCTTC
CASSPRTSGRSYNEQFF
>NA|TRBJ1-2|TRBV12-5|NA
TGTGCTAGTGGCCACAAAAGCGGGGGAGATGGCTACACCTTC
CASGHKSGGDGYTF
>NA|TRBJ2-7|TRBV19|NA
TGTGCCAGTAGTCGCCAGGGGCCAGCCTACGAGCAGTACTTC
CASSRQGPAYEQYF
>TRBD2|TRBJ2-2|TRBV5-1|NA
TGCGCCAGCAGCCAAATAGCGGGAGGCACCGGGGAGCTGTTTTTT
CASSQIAGGTGELFF